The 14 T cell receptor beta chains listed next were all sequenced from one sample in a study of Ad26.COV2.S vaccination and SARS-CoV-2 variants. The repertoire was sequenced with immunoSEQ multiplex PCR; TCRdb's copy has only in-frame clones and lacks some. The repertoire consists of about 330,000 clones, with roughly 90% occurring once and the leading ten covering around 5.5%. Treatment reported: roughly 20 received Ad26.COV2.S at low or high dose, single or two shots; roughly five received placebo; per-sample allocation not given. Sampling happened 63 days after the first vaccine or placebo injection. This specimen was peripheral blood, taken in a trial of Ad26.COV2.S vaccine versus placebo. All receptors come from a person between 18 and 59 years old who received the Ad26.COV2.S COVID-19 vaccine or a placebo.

In DNA form, the CDR3 reads TGTGCCAGCAGCCAACTGACGGACCCTCCCTACACCTTC. Protein: CASSQLTDPPYTF. The chain is built from TRBV3-1 (or the pseudogene TRBV3-2) and TRBJ1-2; D gene ambiguous. V was shortened by 2 bases and J by 10 bases, with 14 bases between the two germline ends. The germline V gene encodes CDR1 LGHDT and CDR2 YNNKEL (reference sequence). The CDR3 spans 13 residues.

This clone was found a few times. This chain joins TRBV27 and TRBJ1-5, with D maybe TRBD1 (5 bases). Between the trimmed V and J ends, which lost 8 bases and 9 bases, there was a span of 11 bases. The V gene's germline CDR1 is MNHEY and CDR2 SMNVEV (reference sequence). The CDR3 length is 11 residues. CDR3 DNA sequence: TGTGCCAGCGGGGCTCTGGGGCCCCAGCATTTT. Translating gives CASGALGPQHF.

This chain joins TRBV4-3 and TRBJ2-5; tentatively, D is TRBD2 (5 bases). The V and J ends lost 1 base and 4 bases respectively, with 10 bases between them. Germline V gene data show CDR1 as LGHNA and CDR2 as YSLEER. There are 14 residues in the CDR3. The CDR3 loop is CASSQVGALETQYF. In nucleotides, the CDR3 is TGCGCCAGCAGCCAAGTGGGAGCCCTAGAGACCCAGTACTTC.

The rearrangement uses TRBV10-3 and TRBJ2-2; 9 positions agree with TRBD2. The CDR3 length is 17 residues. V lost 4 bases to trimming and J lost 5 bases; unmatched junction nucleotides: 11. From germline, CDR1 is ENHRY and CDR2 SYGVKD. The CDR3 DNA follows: TGTGCCATCAGTGGCGGAGCGGGGGGCCCCAATACCGGGGAGCTGTTTTTT. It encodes CAISGGAGGPNTGELFF.

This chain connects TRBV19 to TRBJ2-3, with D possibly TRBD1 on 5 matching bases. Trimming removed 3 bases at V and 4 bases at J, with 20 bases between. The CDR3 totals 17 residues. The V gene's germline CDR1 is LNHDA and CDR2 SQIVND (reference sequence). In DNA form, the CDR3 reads TGTGCCAGTAGTATCATGGACGCAGGGATGTCCGCAGATACGCAGTATTTT. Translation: CASSIMDAGMSADTQYF.

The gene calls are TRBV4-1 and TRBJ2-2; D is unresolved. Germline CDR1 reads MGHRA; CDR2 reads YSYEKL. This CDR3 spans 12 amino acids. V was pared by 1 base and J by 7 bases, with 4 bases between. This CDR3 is CASSQVGGELFF. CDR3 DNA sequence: TGCGCCAGCAGCCAAGTAGGCGGGGAGCTGTTTTTT.

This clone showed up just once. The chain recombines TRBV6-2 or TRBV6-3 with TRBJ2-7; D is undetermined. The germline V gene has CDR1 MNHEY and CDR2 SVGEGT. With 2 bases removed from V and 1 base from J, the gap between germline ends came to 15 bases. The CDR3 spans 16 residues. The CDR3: CASSYLSWAMSYEQYF. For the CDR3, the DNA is TGTGCCAGCAGTTACCTTTCATGGGCTATGTCCTACGAGCAGTACTTC.

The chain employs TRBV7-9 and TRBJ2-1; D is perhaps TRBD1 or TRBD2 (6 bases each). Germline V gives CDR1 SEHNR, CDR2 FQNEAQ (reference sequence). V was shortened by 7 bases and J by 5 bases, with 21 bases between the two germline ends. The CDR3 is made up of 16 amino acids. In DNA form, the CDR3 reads TGTGCCAGCACTGAGGGGGGTTGGACGGCACACAATGAGCAGTTCTTC. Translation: CASTEGGWTAHNEQFF.

CDR3 region: CASRDRNTEAFF. The CDR3 DNA is TGTGCCAGCAGGGATCGGAACACTGAAGCTTTCTTT. The chain couples TRBV9 to TRBJ1-1; D is uncertain. This CDR3 has 12 residues. CDR1 SGDLS and CDR2 YYNGEE come from the germline V gene. The V gene lost 5 bases and the J gene lost 1 base, with 6 bases spanning the gap.

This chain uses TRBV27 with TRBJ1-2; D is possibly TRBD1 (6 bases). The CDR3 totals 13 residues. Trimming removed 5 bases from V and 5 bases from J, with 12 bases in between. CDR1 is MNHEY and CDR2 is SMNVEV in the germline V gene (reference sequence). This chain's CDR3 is CASSRSGAYGYTF. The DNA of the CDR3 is TGTGCCAGCAGTCGCTCGGGGGCTTATGGCTACACCTTC.

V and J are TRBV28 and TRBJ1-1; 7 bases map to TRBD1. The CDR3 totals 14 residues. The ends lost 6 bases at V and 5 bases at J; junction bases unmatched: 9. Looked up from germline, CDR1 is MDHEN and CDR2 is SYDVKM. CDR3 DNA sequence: TGTGCCAGCAGCCAACTAGGGGGCCTGACTGAAGCTTTCTTT. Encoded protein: CASSQLGGLTEAFF.

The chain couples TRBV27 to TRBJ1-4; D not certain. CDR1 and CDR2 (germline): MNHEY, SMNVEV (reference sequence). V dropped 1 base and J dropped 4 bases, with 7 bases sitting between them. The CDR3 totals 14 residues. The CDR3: CASSLLGYNEKLFF. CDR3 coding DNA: TGTGCCAGCAGTTTATTGGGATATAATGAAAAACTGTTTTTT.

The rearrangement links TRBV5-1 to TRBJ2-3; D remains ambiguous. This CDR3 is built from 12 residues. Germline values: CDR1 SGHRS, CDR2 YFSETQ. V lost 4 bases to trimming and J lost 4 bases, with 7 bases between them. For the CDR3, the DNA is TGCGCCAGCAGCGTCCGTGCAGATACGCAGTATTTT. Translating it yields CASSVRADTQYF.

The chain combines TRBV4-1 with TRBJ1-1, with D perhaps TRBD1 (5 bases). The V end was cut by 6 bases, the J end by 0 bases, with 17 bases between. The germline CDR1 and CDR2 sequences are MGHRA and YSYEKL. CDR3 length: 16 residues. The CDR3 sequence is CASREAAGRMNTEAFF. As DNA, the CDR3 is TGCGCCAGCAGGGAAGCGGCGGGGCGGATGAACACTGAAGCTTTCTTT.